The clone carrying this TCR beta chain was recorded many times. Its specificity is unknown. There were TCR beta CDR3 regions amplified from RNA transcripts. The HTBI primer set drove a first-round RT-PCR of the TCR CDR3. MiXCR, run by TCRdb on the multiplex PCR reads, gives a single entry per CDR3 protein. The table shows over 150,000 distinct CDR3 sequences, with roughly 17% occurring only once. This entry is derived from a study of T cells in Graves' hyperthyroidism and ophthalmopathy. Study details: Sampling of peripheral blood happened at initial diagnosis, prior to any treatment. Study outcomes and limitations: The model made its ophthalmopathy prediction, and onset followed a median approximately 6 months later. A model of 13 V-J features distinguished ophthalmopathy from stable hyperthyroidism.

This CDR3 region has 14 residues. The germline CDR1 and CDR2 sequences are MNHNS and SASEGT. V lost 4 bases and J 7 bases, leaving 14 bases between the germline ends. Lactation, pregnancy, other autoimmune disease or uncontrolled infection led to exclusion of patients. This sequence was found in a woman between 45 and 60 years old with Graves' hyperthyroidism. The chain is built from TRBV6-1 and TRBJ2-1, with D perhaps matching TRBD1 (6 bases). Sequenced input: blood. The CDR3 bases are TGTGCCAGCAGTGTGCAAACAGGGTGGAATGAGCAGTTCTTC. Translation: CASSVQTGWNEQFF.